This TCR beta chain derives from a study of blood T cell repertoires in COVID-19. Clones were sequenced by immunoSEQ multiplex PCR, and TCRdb holds only the in-frame ones, with some missing. The sample records 200,000 or so clones, roughly 80% being singletons. This clone was seen only a few times. The sequence was obtained from a woman in her twenties or thirties with acute or convalescent COVID-19. Sequenced material: peripheral blood.

CDR3 loop: CASSDRLSDTQYF. DNA of the CDR3: TGTGCCAGCAGCGACAGACTGTCAGATACGCAGTATTTT. The chain has TRBV4-2 and TRBJ2-3; possible D gene TRBD1, 5 bases. V was shortened by 5 bases and J by 4 bases, with 10 bases between the two germline ends. CDR3 length: 13 residues. Per the germline V gene, CDR1 is LGHNA and CDR2 is YNFKEQ.